This T cell receptor beta chain came from a study of blood T cell repertoires in COVID-19. Generated by immunoSEQ multiplex PCR, the TCRdb table keeps only in-frame clones and is missing some. The sample shows roughly 200,000 clones, 84% of them seen only once. The CDR3 covers 16 residues. Germline CDR1 SNHLY, CDR2 FYNNEI. V dropped 1 base and J dropped 2 bases, with 15 bases sitting between them. This receptor was identified in a man aged 45 to 65 with active or convalescent COVID-19. V gene TRBV2 combines with J gene TRBJ2-7; D is uncertain. The sequenced sample was peripheral blood. DNA for the CDR3: TGTGCCAGCAGTGAAGGGGCAGCCCCATCAGCCTACGAGCAGTACTTC. This codes for CASSEGAAPSAYEQYF.